The rows below give T cell receptor beta chains drawn from one sample of a study of naive and memory T cell subsets. TCRdb re-analysed the UMI-ligation and nested PCR reads in MiXCR, keeping a single row per CDR3 protein. The sample shows approximately 80,000 distinct CDR3 sequences, 9% to 9.5% of them seen only once. The material sequenced was naive CD8+ T cells from blood. The receptor set was obtained from a human donor in good health. Both conserved end residues are part of each CDR3. D genes are given only for firm matches. Size tells how often a clone was seen (once, few, many) or the class of an expanded clone, and some rows leave it out.

len: 16
v_gene: TRBV28
j_gene: TRBJ2-7
abundance: .
d_gene: TRBD2
CDR3nt: TGTGCCAGCAGTCACCCGCGCGCGGGAGCTGGCTACGAGCAGTACTTC
CDR3aa: CASSHPRAGAGYEQYF

len: 11
v_gene: TRBV6-2/TRBV6-3
j_gene: TRBJ2-1
abundance: few
d_gene: .
CDR3nt: TGTGCCAGCAGTTATCACTATGAGCAGTTCTTC
CDR3aa: CASSYHYEQFF

len: 14
v_gene: TRBV28
j_gene: TRBJ2-7
abundance: few
d_gene: .
CDR3nt: TGTGCCAGCAGTTTATACCTGGGGGCGCGAGAGCAGTACTTC
CDR3aa: CASSLYLGAREQYF

len: 16
v_gene: TRBV13
j_gene: TRBJ1-4
abundance: .
d_gene: .
CDR3nt: TGTGCCAGCAGCCCCCCCGGAAGGGCTGGAAATGAAAAACTGTTTTTT
CDR3aa: CASSPPGRAGNEKLFF

len: 15
v_gene: TRBV20-1
j_gene: TRBJ2-7
abundance: .
d_gene: TRBD1
CDR3nt: TGCAGTGCTAGAGCGCCGGGACAGTTAACGTACGAGCAGTACTTC
CDR3aa: CSARAPGQLTYEQYF

len: 16
v_gene: TRBV4-1
j_gene: TRBJ2-7
abundance: many
d_gene: .
CDR3nt: TGCGCCAGCAGCCAAGAACAGACTTATAGCTCCTACGAGCAGTACTTC
CDR3aa: CASSQEQTYSSYEQYF

len: 16
v_gene: TRBV12-3/TRBV12-4
j_gene: TRBJ2-1
abundance: .
d_gene: .
CDR3nt: TGTGCCAGCACCCCATATTTTGCCCTGGGGGTGGGTGAGCAGTTCTTC
CDR3aa: CASTPYFALGVGEQFF

len: 15
v_gene: TRBV12-3/TRBV12-4
j_gene: TRBJ2-1
abundance: few
d_gene: .
CDR3nt: TGTGCCAGCATTCCCGGGGACTTCACCTACAATGAGCAGTTCTTC
CDR3aa: CASIPGDFTYNEQFF

len: 12
v_gene: TRBV21-1
j_gene: TRBJ2-3
abundance: few
d_gene: .
CDR3nt: TGTGCCAGCAGCAGGCTCACAGATACGCAGTATTTT
CDR3aa: CASSRLTDTQYF

len: 12
v_gene: TRBV7-9
j_gene: TRBJ1-1
abundance: many
d_gene: .
CDR3nt: TGTGCCAGCAGCTTAGGCTCGAGAGGAGCTTTCTTT
CDR3aa: CASSLGSRGAFF

len: 11
v_gene: TRBV25-1
j_gene: TRBJ2-2
abundance: many
d_gene: .
CDR3nt: TGTGCCAGCAGTGCCACCGGGGAGCTGTTTTTT
CDR3aa: CASSATGELFF

len: 16
v_gene: TRBV4-2
j_gene: TRBJ2-1
abundance: many
d_gene: TRBD2
CDR3nt: TGTGCCAGCAGCCAAGAGGCGGGAGGGGTTATGAATGAGCAGTTCTTC
CDR3aa: CASSQEAGGVMNEQFF

len: 15
v_gene: TRBV15
j_gene: TRBJ2-1
abundance: .
d_gene: TRBD1
CDR3nt: TGTGCCACCAGCAAAACCCGGGACAGGGTCAATGAGCAGTTCTTC
CDR3aa: CATSKTRDRVNEQFF

len: 15
v_gene: TRBV6-2/TRBV6-3
j_gene: TRBJ1-5
abundance: many
d_gene: .
CDR3nt: TGTGCCAGCAGTAGGTTAGGAGGGATGAATCAGCCCCAGCATTTT
CDR3aa: CASSRLGGMNQPQHF

len: 18
v_gene: TRBV20-1
j_gene: TRBJ2-5
abundance: many
d_gene: .
CDR3nt: TGCAGTGCTGAGGGCGAAGGGACCCTTTTAGCTGCCCAAGAGACCCAGTACTTC
CDR3aa: CSAEGEGTLLAAQETQYF

len: 15
v_gene: TRBV9
j_gene: TRBJ2-3
abundance: many
d_gene: .
CDR3nt: TGTGCCAGCAGCTCCAGCGGATTACTGGGAGATACGCAGTATTTT
CDR3aa: CASSSSGLLGDTQYF

len: 13
v_gene: TRBV7-9
j_gene: TRBJ2-1
abundance: .
d_gene: .
CDR3nt: TGTGCCAGCAGTTTATGGGGTAGCAATGAGCAGTTCTTC
CDR3aa: CASSLWGSNEQFF

len: 18
v_gene: TRBV4-3
j_gene: TRBJ2-3
abundance: .
d_gene: TRBD2
CDR3nt: TGCGCCAGCAGCCAAGCTGGCTTAGCGGGAGGCGGGTCAGTTACGCAGTATTTT
CDR3aa: CASSQAGLAGGGSVTQYF

len: 14
v_gene: TRBV4-1
j_gene: TRBJ2-1
abundance: few
d_gene: TRBD2
CDR3nt: TGCGCCAGCAGCCGAGGACTAGCCCTCGGGGAGCAGTTCTTC
CDR3aa: CASSRGLALGEQFF

len: 14
v_gene: TRBV28
j_gene: TRBJ2-2
abundance: many
d_gene: .
CDR3nt: TGTGCCAGCAGTTTCTTTACTAACACCGGGGAGCTGTTTTTT
CDR3aa: CASSFFTNTGELFF

len: 13
v_gene: TRBV7-3
j_gene: TRBJ1-3
abundance: .
d_gene: .
CDR3nt: TGTGCCAGCAGCTTTCACCAGGGAAACACCATATATTTT
CDR3aa: CASSFHQGNTIYF

len: 16
v_gene: TRBV27
j_gene: TRBJ1-6
abundance: many
d_gene: TRBD1
CDR3nt: TGTGCCAGCAGCGCTGGGACAGAAAATTTTAATTCACCCCTCCACTTT
CDR3aa: CASSAGTENFNSPLHF

len: 16
v_gene: TRBV27
j_gene: TRBJ1-6
abundance: few
d_gene: .
CDR3nt: TGTGCCAGCAGTTTATCAGGGCTCCCTGCCAATTCACCCCTCCACTTT
CDR3aa: CASSLSGLPANSPLHF

len: 13
v_gene: TRBV29-1
j_gene: TRBJ2-7
abundance: few
d_gene: .
CDR3nt: TGCAGCGTTGGCGAGGGAGCGTCTTACGAGCAGTACTTC
CDR3aa: CSVGEGASYEQYF

len: 14
v_gene: TRBV7-9
j_gene: TRBJ2-7
abundance: many
d_gene: TRBD1
CDR3nt: TGTGCCAGCAGCTTAACGACAGGGAACTACGAGCAGTACTTC
CDR3aa: CASSLTTGNYEQYF

len: 16
v_gene: TRBV9
j_gene: TRBJ2-3
abundance: .
d_gene: .
CDR3nt: TGTGCCAGCAGCGCCGGGCTAACAGGGTCAGGAGATACGCAGTATTTT
CDR3aa: CASSAGLTGSGDTQYF

len: 13
v_gene: TRBV29-1
j_gene: TRBJ1-5
abundance: few
d_gene: .
CDR3nt: TGCAGCGTCGCCGGGGGGGGCAATCAGCCCCAGCATTTT
CDR3aa: CSVAGGGNQPQHF

len: 16
v_gene: TRBV28
j_gene: TRBJ2-5
abundance: few
d_gene: .
CDR3nt: TGTGCCAGCAGTTCACCCCGGGCCTCCGAGGGGGAGACCCAGTACTTC
CDR3aa: CASSSPRASEGETQYF

len: 11
v_gene: TRBV30
j_gene: TRBJ2-3
abundance: .
d_gene: .
CDR3nt: TGTGCCTGGGCTAACGCAGATACGCAGTATTTT
CDR3aa: CAWANADTQYF

len: 19
v_gene: TRBV28
j_gene: TRBJ2-3
abundance: .
d_gene: .
CDR3nt: TGTGCCAGCAGTTCAATATCGGGGTGGGGACGATACTGGACAGATACGCAGTATTTT
CDR3aa: CASSSISGWGRYWTDTQYF

len: 14
v_gene: TRBV5-1
j_gene: TRBJ2-7
abundance: many
d_gene: TRBD2
CDR3nt: TGCGCCAGCAGCTTAACTAGCGGTGCCTACGAGCAGTACTTC
CDR3aa: CASSLTSGAYEQYF

len: 14
v_gene: TRBV7-9
j_gene: TRBJ1-1
abundance: few
d_gene: .
CDR3nt: TGTGCCAGCAGCTTACAGGGGCTGAACACTGAAGCTTTCTTT
CDR3aa: CASSLQGLNTEAFF

len: 15
v_gene: TRBV27
j_gene: TRBJ1-1
abundance: many
d_gene: TRBD1
CDR3nt: TGTGCCAGCAGTTCAATAGGGCAGGGGGACACTGAAGCTTTCTTT
CDR3aa: CASSSIGQGDTEAFF

len: 14
v_gene: TRBV12-3/TRBV12-4
j_gene: TRBJ2-5
abundance: many
d_gene: .
CDR3nt: TGTGCCAGCAGTATCAAGGGGGGACAAGAGACCCAGTACTTC
CDR3aa: CASSIKGGQETQYF

len: 15
v_gene: TRBV9
j_gene: TRBJ2-3
abundance: .
d_gene: .
CDR3nt: TGTGCCAGCAGCGTAGAGGGACAAAGCACAGATACGCAGTATTTT
CDR3aa: CASSVEGQSTDTQYF

len: 14
v_gene: TRBV20-1
j_gene: TRBJ2-7
abundance: .
d_gene: .
CDR3nt: TGCAGTGCTTCCACTTCCACGGGGACCTACGAGCAGTACTTC
CDR3aa: CSASTSTGTYEQYF

len: 13
v_gene: TRBV4-1
j_gene: TRBJ2-1
abundance: .
d_gene: .
CDR3nt: TGCGCCAGCAGCCTAACGAGGGGAAGTGAGCAGTTCTTC
CDR3aa: CASSLTRGSEQFF

len: 12
v_gene: TRBV29-1
j_gene: TRBJ1-1
abundance: few
d_gene: .
CDR3nt: TGCAGCGTTGGCGACACAAACACTGAAGCTTTCTTT
CDR3aa: CSVGDTNTEAFF

len: 14
v_gene: TRBV7-6
j_gene: TRBJ1-1
abundance: .
d_gene: .
CDR3nt: TGTGCCAGCAGCTCCCTGATTGTTGACACTGAAGCTTTCTTT
CDR3aa: CASSSLIVDTEAFF

len: 13
v_gene: TRBV6-5
j_gene: TRBJ1-1
abundance: .
d_gene: .
CDR3nt: TGTGCCAGCAGTTCCCAGTTGAACACTGAAGCTTTCTTT
CDR3aa: CASSSQLNTEAFF

len: 12
v_gene: TRBV5-6
j_gene: TRBJ2-2
abundance: .
d_gene: .
CDR3nt: TGTGCCAGCAGCTCCCACACCGGGGAGCTGTTTTTT
CDR3aa: CASSSHTGELFF